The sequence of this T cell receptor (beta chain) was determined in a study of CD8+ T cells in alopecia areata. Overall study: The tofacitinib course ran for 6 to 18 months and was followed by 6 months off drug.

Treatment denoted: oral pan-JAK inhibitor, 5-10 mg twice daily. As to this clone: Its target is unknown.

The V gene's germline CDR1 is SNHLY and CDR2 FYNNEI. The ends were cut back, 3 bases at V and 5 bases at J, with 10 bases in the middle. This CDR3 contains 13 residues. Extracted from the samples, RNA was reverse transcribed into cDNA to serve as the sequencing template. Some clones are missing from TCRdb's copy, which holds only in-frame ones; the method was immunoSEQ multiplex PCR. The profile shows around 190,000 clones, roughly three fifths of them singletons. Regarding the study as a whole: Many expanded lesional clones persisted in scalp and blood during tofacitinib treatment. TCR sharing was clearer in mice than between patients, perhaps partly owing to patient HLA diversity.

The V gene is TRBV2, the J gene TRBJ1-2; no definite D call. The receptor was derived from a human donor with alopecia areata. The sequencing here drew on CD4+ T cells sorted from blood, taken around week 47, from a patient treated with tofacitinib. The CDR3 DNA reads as TGTGCCAGCAGTGACCGGACGGCATATGGCTACACCTTC. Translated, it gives CASSDRTAYGYTF.